This T cell receptor (beta chain) stems from a study of naive CD8 T cells in extremely preterm neonates. Study-wide results and limits: Shared CDR3 nucleotide sequences: preterm roughly 2.7%, term approximately 0.37%, children more than 0.025%, adults more than 0.0075%. Preterm infants showed shorter CDR3s, fewer N additions and less trimming than older groups. Preterm neonates had significantly lower iChao1 richness than other age groups.

The table came from immunoSEQ multiplex PCR; TCRdb's copy has only in-frame clones and leaves some out. The repertoire holds about 23,000 clones, with about nine tenths as singletons. V dropped 0 bases and J dropped 1 base, with 4 bases sitting between them. CDR3 size: 13 residues. Germline CDR1 and CDR2: SGHAT and FQNNGV. Extremely preterm births at roughly 22-28 weeks of gestation supplied the samples. Mothers with known HIV infection were excluded. Live Annexin V-negative naive CD3+CD8+CD45RA+CCR7+ T cells were sorted. A single count supports this clone. The antigen is unknown. The sequence was collected from a boy who was born preterm. Input material: naive CD8+ T cells from cord blood. The chain joins TRBV11-2 to TRBJ2-7; D call uncertain. Written as DNA, the CDR3 is TGTGCCAGCAGCTTAGAGGCTTCCTACGAGCAGTACTTC. Amino acid sequence: CASSLEASYEQYF. Filled out from reference TRBV11-2 and TRBJ2-7, the complete variable domain reads EAGVAQSPRYKIIEKRQSVAFWCNPISGHATLYWYQQILGQGPKLLIQFQNNGVVDDSQLPKDRFSAERLKGVDSTLKIQPAKLEDSAVYLCASSLEASYEQYFGPGTRLTVT.